The 23 T cell receptor beta chains listed next were all sequenced from one sample in a study of CD8 T cells in Susac syndrome. The authors reverse transcribed about 0.45 to 1 ug RNA with random hexamers. In TCRdb, the immunoSEQ multiplex PCR reads were re-called with MiXCR into one record per CDR3 protein. This table holds around 280,000 distinct CDR3 sequences, more than 75% found once. The specimen sequenced was CD8+ T cells from PBMCs. The receptors originated from a human donor with multiple sclerosis.

V is TRBV3-1 and J is TRBJ2-2, with D unclear. The CDR3 has 13 residues. The germline V and J ends were trimmed by 1 base and 6 bases, with 6 bases remaining between them. Germline assignment: CDR1 LGHDT and CDR2 YNNKEL (reference sequence). CDR3 coding DNA: TGTGCCAGCAGCCAAGGGACGCCCGGGGAGCTGTTTTTT. Translating it yields CASSQGTPGELFF.

The V gene is TRBV6-1, the J gene TRBJ2-1; D is uncertain. Germline V gene lookup returns CDR1 MNHNS and CDR2 SASEGT. Deletions cut 8 bases from V and 8 bases from J, with 25 bases between. The CDR3 length is 16 residues. CDR3 in amino acids: CASGMPTPHSGDEQFF. In DNA, the CDR3 is TGTGCCAGCGGAATGCCGACCCCCCATTCAGGAGATGAGCAGTTCTTC.

V gene TRBV27 combines with J gene TRBJ1-1, with 7 bases fitting TRBD1. Germline V CDR1 and CDR2: MNHEY, SMNVEV (reference sequence). This CDR3 has 12 residues. With 2 bases clipped from V and 11 bases from J, the junction kept 5 bases outside the gene matches. The CDR3 spells CASSLPDRVAFF. The CDR3 DNA reads TGTGCCAGCAGTTTACCCGACAGGGTGGCTTTCTTT.

The chain employs TRBV13 and TRBJ2-1, with D uncertain. Trimming removed 2 bases at V and 8 bases at J, with 10 bases between. In germline, CDR1 is PRHDT, CDR2 FYEKMQ (reference sequence). The CDR3 totals 13 residues. The DNA of the CDR3 is TGTGCCAGCAGCTTACGTGGGCTTTATGAGCAGTTCTTC. Translating gives CASSLRGLYEQFF.

The chain links TRBV29-1 to TRBJ1-2; a possible D gene is TRBD1 (6 bases). This CDR3 has 12 amino acids. Deletions cut 3 bases from V and 4 bases from J, with 9 bases between. The germline gives CDR1 SQVTM, CDR2 ANQGSEA. As DNA, the CDR3 is TGCAGCGTTGAGCAGGGGAGCTATGGCTACACCTTC. Amino acids: CSVEQGSYGYTF.

J is TRBJ2-7 and V is TRBV7-9; D is unresolved. V lost 4 bases to trimming and J lost 1 base, with 8 bases between them. CDR1 is SEHNR and CDR2 is FQNEAQ in the germline V gene (reference sequence). The CDR3 covers 13 residues. CDR3 region: CASSYTESYEQYF. In nucleotides, the CDR3 is TGTGCCAGCAGCTACACAGAATCCTACGAGCAGTACTTC.

The gene calls are TRBV3-1 and TRBJ1-2; 7 bases are shared with TRBD1. The CDR3 contains 11 residues. V lost 10 bases to trimming and J lost 6 bases; unmatched junction nucleotides: 5. Germline CDR1 LGHDT, CDR2 YNNKEL (reference sequence). The CDR3 loop reads CATRDSNGYTF. In DNA, the CDR3 is TGTGCCACCCGGGACAGCAATGGCTACACCTTC.

The chain recombines TRBV3-1 with TRBJ1-3; unclear D gene. V was clipped by 4 bases and J by 4 bases, with 11 bases between them. CDR1 is LGHDT, CDR2 YNNKEL, per germline (reference sequence). The CDR3 loop spans 14 amino acids. The CDR3 DNA is TGTGCCAGCAGCCTCCCCCGGATCGGAAACACCATATATTTT. Residues: CASSLPRIGNTIYF.

The rearrangement joins TRBV6-1 to TRBJ2-7; D unclear. This CDR3 has 16 residues. With 0 bases removed from V and 3 bases from J, the gap between germline ends came to 15 bases. Per germline, CDR1 MNHNS and CDR2 SASEGT. The CDR3 loop reads CASSEAVRIYHYEQYF. CDR3 DNA: TGTGCCAGCAGTGAAGCGGTGCGGATCTACCACTACGAGCAGTACTTC.

The chain carries TRBV27 and TRBJ2-1, with 8 bases fitting TRBD1. Losses at the gene ends were 8 bases for V and 7 bases for J; bases not matched to a gene: 7. The germline CDR1 and CDR2 sequences are MNHEY and SMNVEV (reference sequence). This CDR3 is built from 13 residues. This chain's CDR3 is CASRGTGENEQFF. The CDR3, as DNA: TGTGCCAGCCGCGGGACAGGAGAAAATGAGCAGTTCTTC.

The V call is TRBV9, the J call TRBJ1-2, with 7 positions matching TRBD1. V lost 1 base, J lost 4 bases, and 16 bases stayed unmatched. There are 18 residues in the CDR3. Germline V gene sequence: CDR1 SGDLS, CDR2 YYNGEE. The chain's CDR3 is CASSVPYGSGTEPYGYTF. The CDR3 DNA is TGTGCCAGCAGCGTACCCTACGGTTCCGGGACAGAGCCCTATGGCTACACCTTC. Supplemented by reference TRBV9 and TRBJ1-2, the full variable domain reads DSGVTQTPKHLITATGQRVTLRCSPRSGDLSVYWYQQSLDQGLQFLIQYYNGEERAKGNILERFSAQQFPDLHSELNLSSLELGDSALYFCASSVPYGSGTEPYGYTFGSGTRLTVV.

The rearrangement joins TRBV27 to TRBJ1-5, with D hard to call. Germline lookup yields CDR1 MNHEY and CDR2 SMNVEV (reference sequence). The CDR3 runs 14 residues. The V end was cut by 3 bases, the J end by 5 bases, with 11 bases between. The CDR3 bases are TGTGCCAGCAGTTTGGGTTCAGGTGATCAGCCCCAGCATTTT. This translates into CASSLGSGDQPQHF.

This clonotype was seen only once. The J gene is TRBJ2-1, the V gene TRBV7-2; the D gene is possibly TRBD1 (5 bases). The CDR3 contains 17 residues. Germline V gene data show CDR1 as SGHTA and CDR2 as FQGNSA. V was shortened by 2 bases and J by 4 bases, with 18 bases between the two germline ends. The DNA of the CDR3 is TGTGCCAGCAGCTTATTCCCCGATCTTCAGGGTTACAATGAGCAGTTCTTC. Translated, it gives CASSLFPDLQGYNEQFF.

Comments on this clonotype: It may be a read error: a sequence one base away is much more abundant. The V gene is TRBV11-2, the J gene TRBJ2-3; D ambiguous. V was trimmed by 8 bases and J by 2 bases, leaving 5 bases between them. The V gene's germline CDR1 is SGHAT and CDR2 FQNNGV. This CDR3 has 11 residues. This CDR3 reads CASGYTDTQYF. The CDR3 nucleotides read TGTGCCAGCGGCTACACAGATACGCAGTATTTT. Drawing the rest from reference TRBV11-2 and TRBJ2-3, the complete variable domain is EAGVAQSPRYKIIEKRQSVAFWCNPISGHATLYWYQQILGQGPKLLIQFQNNGVVDDSQLPKDRFSAERLKGVDSTLKIQPAKLEDSAVYLCASGYTDTQYFGPGTRLTVL.

The chain has TRBV6-1 and TRBJ2-6; D assignment may be TRBD1 or TRBD2 (5 bases each). The ends were cut back, 6 bases at V and 0 bases at J, with 21 bases in the middle. Germline V CDR1 and CDR2: MNHNS, SASEGT. This CDR3 comprises 19 residues. CDR3 amino acids: CASSRFEGIDYSGANVLTF. The CDR3 DNA reads TGTGCCAGCAGCCGATTCGAGGGGATTGACTACTCTGGGGCCAACGTCCTGACTTTC.

This sequence joins TRBV30 and TRBJ2-7; 7 bases map to TRBD2. CDR3 length: 15 residues. The ends lost 4 bases at V and 3 bases at J; junction bases unmatched: 12. The V gene's germline CDR1 is GTSNPN and CDR2 SVGIG (reference sequence). The CDR3 DNA follows: TGTGCCTGGAATGGCGGGAGAGGGTACTACTACGAGCAGTACTTC. Its protein is CAWNGGRGYYYEQYF.

The gene calls are TRBV28 and TRBJ1-1, with 8 bases aligning to TRBD1. Germline V CDR1 and CDR2: MDHEN, SYDVKM. The CDR3 is 16 amino acids. J was trimmed by 4 bases and V by 11 bases; bases with no gene match: 18. This CDR3 is CARFRDRLTLGTEAFF. CDR3 nucleotides: TGTGCCCGGTTTAGGGACAGGCTGACCCTTGGCACTGAAGCTTTCTTT.

The V call is TRBV5-5, the J call TRBJ2-3; 8 bases are shared with TRBD1. CDR3 length equals 15 residues. Germline-derived CDR1 and CDR2 are SGHKS and YYEKEE (reference sequence). With 1 base clipped from V and 5 bases from J, the junction kept 6 bases outside the gene matches. The CDR3 spells CASSLTRGLGDTQYF. The CDR3 DNA is TGTGCCAGCAGCTTGACCAGGGGGCTTGGAGATACGCAGTATTTT.

The CDR3 nucleotides are TGTGCCAGCAGCTTAGGGGGGAGACGATACTACAATGAGCAGTTCTTC. Translation: CASSLGGRRYYNEQFF. This rearrangement joins TRBV7-2 to TRBJ2-1; D may match TRBD1 or TRBD2 (5 bases each). V gave up 1 base and J gave up 3 bases, with 13 bases separating them. Germline CDR1 reads SGHTA; CDR2 reads FQGNSA. The CDR3 spans 16 residues.

The genes are TRBV7-9 and TRBJ1-1; 10 nucleotides line up with TRBD1. Per the germline V gene, CDR1 is SEHNR and CDR2 is FQNEAQ (reference sequence). Germline trimming cut 5 bases from V and 4 bases from J; bases unmatched to any gene: 7. The CDR3 is made up of 15 amino acids. The CDR3 protein is CASSQQTGGRTEAFF. For the CDR3, the DNA is TGTGCCAGCAGCCAACAGACAGGGGGCCGCACTGAAGCTTTCTTT. The full variable domain, rest sourced from reference TRBV7-9 and TRBJ1-1, is DTGVSQNPRHKITKRGQNVTFRCDPISEHNRLYWYRQTLGQGPEFLTYFQNEAQLEKSRLLSDRFSAERPKGSFSTLEIQRTEQGDSAMYLCASSQQTGGRTEAFFGQGTRLTVV.

This clonotype was observed once. The CDR3 spells CASSLSTGLGTDTQYF. CDR3 DNA: TGTGCCAGCAGCTTGTCTACGGGACTCGGCACAGATACGCAGTATTTT. The rearrangement uses TRBV5-8 and TRBJ2-3, with D perhaps matching TRBD2 (6 bases). Trimming left V 1 base short and J 1 base short, with 13 bases between. CDR1 is SGHTS and CDR2 is YDEGEE in the germline V gene. The CDR3 has 16 residues.

The chain uses TRBV13 and TRBJ1-2; tentatively, D is TRBD1 (5 bases). V shed 5 bases and J shed 5 bases, with 15 bases lying between them. The CDR3 has 14 amino acids. Germline V CDR1 and CDR2: PRHDT, FYEKMQ (reference sequence). The CDR3 protein is CASSPSTGIYGYTF. The CDR3 region has the DNA TGTGCCAGCAGCCCGTCTACAGGAATTTATGGCTACACCTTC.

The V and J genes are TRBV15 and TRBJ2-7; D is perhaps TRBD2 (6 bases). From germline, CDR1 is LNHNV and CDR2 YYDKDF (reference sequence). CDR3 size: 13 residues. V was clipped by 5 bases and J by 10 bases, with 18 bases between them. The CDR3 here is CATSLGRLGNQYF. The CDR3 nucleotides are TGTGCCACCAGCCTTGGGAGGCTTGGGAATCAGTACTTC.